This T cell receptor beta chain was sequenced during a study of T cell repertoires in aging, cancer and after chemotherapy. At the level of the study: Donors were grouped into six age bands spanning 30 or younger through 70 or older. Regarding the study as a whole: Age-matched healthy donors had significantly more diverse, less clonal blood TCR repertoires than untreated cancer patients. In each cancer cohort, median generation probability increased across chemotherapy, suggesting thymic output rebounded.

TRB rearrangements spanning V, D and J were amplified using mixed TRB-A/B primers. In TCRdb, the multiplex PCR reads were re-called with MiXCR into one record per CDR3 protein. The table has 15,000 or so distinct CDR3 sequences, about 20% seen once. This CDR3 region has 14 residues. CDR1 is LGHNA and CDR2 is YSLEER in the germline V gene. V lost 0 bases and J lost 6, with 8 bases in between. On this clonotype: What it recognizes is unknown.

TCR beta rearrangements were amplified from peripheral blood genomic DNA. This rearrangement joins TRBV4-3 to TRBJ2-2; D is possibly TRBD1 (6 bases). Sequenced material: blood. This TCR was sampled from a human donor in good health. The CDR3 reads CASSQDRGSGELFF. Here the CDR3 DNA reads TGCGCCAGCAGCCAAGATAGGGGGTCCGGGGAGCTGTTTTTT.